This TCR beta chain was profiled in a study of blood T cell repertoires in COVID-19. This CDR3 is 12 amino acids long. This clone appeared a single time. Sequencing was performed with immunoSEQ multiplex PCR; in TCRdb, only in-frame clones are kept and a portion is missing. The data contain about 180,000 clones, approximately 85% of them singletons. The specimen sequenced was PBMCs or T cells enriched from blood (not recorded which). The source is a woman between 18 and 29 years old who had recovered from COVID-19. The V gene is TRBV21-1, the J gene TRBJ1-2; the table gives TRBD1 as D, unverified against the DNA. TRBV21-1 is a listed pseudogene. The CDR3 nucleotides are TGTGCCAGCATGGACAGGTCTGGTGGCTACACCTTC. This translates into CASMDRSGGYTF.